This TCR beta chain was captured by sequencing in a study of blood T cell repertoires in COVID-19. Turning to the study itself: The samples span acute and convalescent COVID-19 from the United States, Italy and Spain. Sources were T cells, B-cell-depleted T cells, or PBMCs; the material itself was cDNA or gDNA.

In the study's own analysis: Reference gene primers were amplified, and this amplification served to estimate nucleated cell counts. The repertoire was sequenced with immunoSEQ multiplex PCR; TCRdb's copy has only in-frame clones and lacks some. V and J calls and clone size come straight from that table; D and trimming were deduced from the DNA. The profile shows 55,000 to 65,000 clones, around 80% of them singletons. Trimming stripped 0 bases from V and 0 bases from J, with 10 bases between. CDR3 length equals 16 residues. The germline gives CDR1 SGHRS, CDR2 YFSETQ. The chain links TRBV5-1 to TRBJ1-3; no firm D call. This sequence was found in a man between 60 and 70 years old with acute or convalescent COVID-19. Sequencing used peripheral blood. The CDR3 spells CASSLGQSHSGNTIYF. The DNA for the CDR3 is TGCGCCAGCAGCTTGGGGCAGTCGCACTCTGGAAACACCATATATTTT.